These 20 T cell receptor beta chains share one sample of origin, sequenced in a study of blood T cell repertoires in COVID-19. Sequencing used immunoSEQ multiplex PCR; TCRdb keeps in-frame clones, though not all of them. Of about 220,000 clones in the sample, under 90% were seen once. Specimen: PBMCs or T cells enriched from blood (not recorded which). The receptors stem from an older woman who had recovered from COVID-19.

The J gene is TRBJ1-2, the V gene TRBV11-2, with D possibly matching TRBD1 (5 bases). The germline V gene has CDR1 SGHAT and CDR2 FQNNGV. The CDR3 runs to 15 residues. V dropped 5 bases and J dropped 6 bases, with 19 bases sitting between them. In DNA, the CDR3 is TGTGCCAGCAGCCCAGACGGGGGTTCGGGGGATGGCTACACCTTC. Residues: CASSPDGGSGDGYTF.

This clone was detected a few times. The rearrangement links TRBV27 to TRBJ2-2, with a possible D match to TRBD2 (7 bases). Trimming cost V 1 base and J 6 bases, with 12 bases left between them. There are 15 residues in the CDR3. Germline CDR1 reads MNHEY; CDR2 reads SMNVEV (reference sequence). The DNA for the CDR3 is TGTGCCAGCAGTTTATTCGGGGGGCTCGCCGGGGAGCTGTTTTTT. Its translation is CASSLFGGLAGELFF.

V gene TRBV3-1 (or the pseudogene TRBV3-2) combines with J gene TRBJ2-1; maybe TRBD1 (5 bases). The CDR3 runs 17 residues. The germline CDR1 and CDR2 sequences are LGHDT and YNNKEL (reference sequence). The V gene lost 0 bases and the J gene lost 2 bases, with 14 bases spanning the gap. CDR3 in amino acids: CASSQDQGPAPYNEQFF. The CDR3 DNA is TGTGCCAGCAGCCAAGATCAGGGCCCCGCGCCCTACAATGAGCAGTTCTTC.

The genes are TRBV6-5 and TRBJ1-2; 8 nucleotides line up with TRBD1. The CDR3 covers 13 residues. Losses at the gene ends were 6 bases for V and 5 bases for J; bases not matched to a gene: 5. Germline V lookup: CDR1 MNHEY, CDR2 SVGAGI. The CDR3 loop reads CASRLDRDYGYTF. CDR3 DNA: TGTGCCAGCAGGCTGGACAGGGATTATGGCTACACCTTC.

Concerning this clone itself: Different DNA sequences within this sample yield the same CDR3. The V and J genes are TRBV5-6 and TRBJ2-5; unclear D gene. CDR1 and CDR2 from the germline V gene are SGHDT and YYEEEE. The V end was cut by 0 bases, the J end by 1 base, with 4 bases between. The CDR3 is 13 amino acids. CDR3 DNA sequence: TGTGCCAGCAGCTTGGGGAGCCAAGAGACCCAGTACTTC. Its protein product is CASSLGSQETQYF. Looking up the rest from reference TRBV5-6 and TRBJ2-5 gives the full variable domain: DAGVTQSPTHLIKTRGQQVTLRCSPKSGHDTVSWYQQALGQGPQFIFQYYEEEERQRGNFPDRFSGHQFPNYSSELNVNALLLGDSALYLCASSLGSQETQYFGPGTRLLVL.

This clone has only one observation. CDR3 loop: CSASDPGGYGYTF. In DNA, the CDR3 is TGCAGTGCTAGTGATCCCGGCGGTTATGGCTACACCTTC. This chain links TRBV20-1 with TRBJ1-2; D unresolved. Trimming shortened V by 3 bases and J by 5 bases, and 13 bases separated the two germline ends. There are 13 residues in the CDR3. Germline CDR1 is DFQATT and CDR2 is SNEGSKA (reference sequence).

The J gene is TRBJ2-2, the V gene TRBV19; 7 bases are shared with TRBD2. CDR1 and CDR2 (germline): LNHDA, SQIVND (reference sequence). The CDR3 loop spans 15 amino acids. Losses at the gene ends were 6 bases for V and 4 bases for J; bases not matched to a gene: 8. DNA for the CDR3: TGTGCCAGTAGGGGGGTAGCGGGCCTCACCGGGGAGCTGTTTTTT. Its translation is CASRGVAGLTGELFF.

This clone appeared a few times. The V and J genes are TRBV27 and TRBJ1-1; D is unresolved. V lost 5 bases, J lost 1 base, and 8 bases lay in between. The CDR3 extends over 13 amino acids. CDR1 is MNHEY, CDR2 SMNVEV, per germline (reference sequence). The DNA of the CDR3 is TGTGCCAGCAGTACTACAAGGAACACTGAAGCTTTCTTT. Translated, it gives CASSTTRNTEAFF.

The chain has TRBV12-3 or TRBV12-4 and TRBJ2-7, with a tentative D call TRBD1 (6 bases). The CDR3 is made up of 11 amino acids. Trimming took 5 bases from V and 7 from J, leaving 9 bases between them. The CDR3 DNA is TGTGCCAGCAGTCACGACAGGGAGCAGTACTTC. Its translation is CASSHDREQYF.

The gene calls are TRBV10-3 and TRBJ1-1; 7 bases agree with TRBD1. This CDR3 contains 15 residues. Germline lookup yields CDR1 ENHRY and CDR2 SYGVKD. Trimming cost V 4 bases and J 8 bases; bases outside gene matches: 13. The CDR3: CAISVAGTVGSEAFF. The CDR3 nucleotides are TGTGCCATCAGTGTGGCGGGGACAGTGGGGTCGGAAGCTTTCTTT.

The rearrangement joins TRBV6-6 to TRBJ2-7, with 7 nucleotides matching TRBD2. Germline CDR1 is MNHNY and CDR2 is SVGAGI (reference sequence). The CDR3 runs 15 residues. Germline trimming cut 2 bases from V and 0 bases from J; bases unmatched to any gene: 4. In nucleotides, the CDR3 is TGTGCCAGCAGTTACGGGGGGGGAATCTCCTACGAGCAGTACTTC. It yields the protein CASSYGGGISYEQYF.

The chain uses TRBV14 and TRBJ2-7, with TRBD2 identical over 9 bases. The CDR3 consists of 15 residues. The V segment lost 1 base and the J segment 2 bases; nucleotides outside the gene matches: 3. CDR1 is SGHDN, CDR2 FVKESK, per germline. In DNA, the CDR3 is TGTGCCAGCAGCCAAGCGGCTAGCGGGGCCTACGAGCAGTACTTC. This sequence encodes CASSQAASGAYEQYF.

This clone was observed once. This sequence joins TRBV10-3 and TRBJ1-2; 7 positions agree with TRBD1. V dropped 3 bases and J dropped 7; count of bases not matched to a gene: 5. The CDR3 runs 13 residues. Looked up from germline, CDR1 is ENHRY and CDR2 is SYGVKD. The DNA for the CDR3 is TGTGCCATCAGTGATGGACAGGCAGCTGGCTACACCTTC. Amino acid sequence: CAISDGQAAGYTF.

This clone was observed a single time. This CDR3 is CASTTTAGGPKNNEQFF. The CDR3 DNA reads TGCGCCAGCACCACGACAGCGGGAGGGCCTAAGAACAATGAGCAGTTCTTC. This chain connects TRBV5-1 to TRBJ2-1; 10 nucleotides line up with TRBD2. The CDR3 spans 17 residues. The ends lost 6 bases at V and 5 bases at J; junction bases unmatched: 14. Germline V CDR1 and CDR2: SGHRS, YFSETQ.

The chain uses TRBV18 and TRBJ1-1; 9 bases are shared with TRBD1. This CDR3 is built from 14 residues. Germline loops: CDR1 KGHSH, CDR2 LQKENI. After removal of 3 bases from V and 10 bases from J, the junction contained 9 bases not matched to a gene. The CDR3 DNA is TGTGCCAGCTCACCCATCGAAATACAGGGGGCAGCTTTCTTT. It is translated as CASSPIEIQGAAFF.

This sequence joins TRBV7-2 and TRBJ2-1, with 11 bases that match TRBD2. The CDR3 extends over 16 amino acids. The germline V gene encodes CDR1 SGHTA and CDR2 FQGNSA. Losses at the gene ends were 5 bases for V and 8 bases for J; bases not matched to a gene: 11. In DNA, the CDR3 is TGTGCCAGCAGCCCGGGGGTTAGCGGGAGGGTCCATGAGCAGTTCTTC. This translates into CASSPGVSGRVHEQFF.

This chain connects TRBV27 to TRBJ2-5; D gene ambiguous. The length of the CDR3 is 13 residues. The germline gives CDR1 MNHEY, CDR2 SMNVEV (reference sequence). Trimming pared 6 bases from V and 1 base from J, leaving 9 bases between. In nucleotides, the CDR3 is TGTGCCAGCAGCTACAGTGTCCAAGAGACCCAGTACTTC. This sequence encodes CASSYSVQETQYF.

The chain carries TRBV18 and TRBJ2-3, with 9 positions matching TRBD2. V was pared by 2 bases and J by 3 bases, with 9 bases of the junction left unmatched. Germline V gene lookup returns CDR1 KGHSH and CDR2 LQKENI. This CDR3 region has 17 residues. DNA for the CDR3: TGTGCCAGCTCACCAACGTTGAGTGCGGGAGGGACAGATACGCAGTATTTT. Translating it yields CASSPTLSAGGTDTQYF.

The gene calls are TRBV19 and TRBJ2-7, with 8 bases lining up with TRBD2. Unmatched junction bases numbered 20, after V lost 7 bases and J lost 6 bases. Germline CDR1 is LNHDA and CDR2 is SQIVND (reference sequence). The CDR3 extends over 17 amino acids. The CDR3 region has the DNA TGTGCCAGTACTCCCACACCTACCGGGACTAGACGGGGCGAGCAGTACTTC. Translated, it gives CASTPTPTGTRRGEQYF.

This clone was picked up one time. V gene TRBV5-1 combines with J gene TRBJ2-1; 9 nucleotides line up with TRBD2. CDR3 length equals 16 residues. J was trimmed by 4 bases and V by 2 bases; bases with no gene match: 7. The germline gives CDR1 SGHRS, CDR2 YFSETQ. CDR3 sequence (DNA): TGCGCCAGCAGCTTAGAGGGGGGACTAGCTTACAATGAGCAGTTCTTC. Its translation: CASSLEGGLAYNEQFF.